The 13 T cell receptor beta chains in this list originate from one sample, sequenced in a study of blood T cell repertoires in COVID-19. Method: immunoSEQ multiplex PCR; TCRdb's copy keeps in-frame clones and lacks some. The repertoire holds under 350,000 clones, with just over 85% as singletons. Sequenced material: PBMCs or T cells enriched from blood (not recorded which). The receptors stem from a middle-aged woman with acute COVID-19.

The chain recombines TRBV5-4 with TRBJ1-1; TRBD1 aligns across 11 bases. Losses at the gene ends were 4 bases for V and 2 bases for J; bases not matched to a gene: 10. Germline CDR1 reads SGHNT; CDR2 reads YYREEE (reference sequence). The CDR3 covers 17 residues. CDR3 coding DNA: TGTGCCAGCAGCCTTGGACAGGGGGCAGCCCTAAACACTGAAGCTTTCTTT. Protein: CASSLGQGAALNTEAFF.

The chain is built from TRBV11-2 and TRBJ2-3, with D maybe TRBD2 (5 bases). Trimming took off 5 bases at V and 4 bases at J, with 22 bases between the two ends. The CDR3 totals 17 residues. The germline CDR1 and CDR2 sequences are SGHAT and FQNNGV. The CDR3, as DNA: TGTGCCAGCAGCCCCCGGGGTCGAGACCTCAGATCAGATACGCAGTATTTT. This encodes CASSPRGRDLRSDTQYF.

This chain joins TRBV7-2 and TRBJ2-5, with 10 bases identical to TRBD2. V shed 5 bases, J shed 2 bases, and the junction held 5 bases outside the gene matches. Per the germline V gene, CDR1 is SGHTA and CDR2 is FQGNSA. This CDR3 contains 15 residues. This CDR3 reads CASSASGGRQETQYF. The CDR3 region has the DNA TGTGCCAGCAGCGCTAGCGGGGGAAGACAAGAGACCCAGTACTTC.

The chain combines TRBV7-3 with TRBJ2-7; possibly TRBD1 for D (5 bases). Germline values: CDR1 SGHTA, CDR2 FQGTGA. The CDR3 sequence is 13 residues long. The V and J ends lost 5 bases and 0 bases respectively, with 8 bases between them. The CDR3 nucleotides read TGTGCCAGCAGCCCAGGGTTCTCCTACGAGCAGTACTTC. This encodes CASSPGFSYEQYF.

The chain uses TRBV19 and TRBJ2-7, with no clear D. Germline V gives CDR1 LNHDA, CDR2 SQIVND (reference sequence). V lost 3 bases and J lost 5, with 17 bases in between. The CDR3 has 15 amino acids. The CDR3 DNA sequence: TGTGCCAGTAGTATCACGTGGCAGGCTCTCAACGAGCAGTACTTC. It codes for CASSITWQALNEQYF.

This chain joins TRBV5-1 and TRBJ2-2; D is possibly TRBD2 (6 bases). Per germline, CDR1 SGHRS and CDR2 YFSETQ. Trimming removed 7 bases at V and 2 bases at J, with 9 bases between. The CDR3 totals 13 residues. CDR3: CASRGSNTGELFF. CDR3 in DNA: TGCGCCAGCCGGGGGAGTAACACCGGGGAGCTGTTTTTT.

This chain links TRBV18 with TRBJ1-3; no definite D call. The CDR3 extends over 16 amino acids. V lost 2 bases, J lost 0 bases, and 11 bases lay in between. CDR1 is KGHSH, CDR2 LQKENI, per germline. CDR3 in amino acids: CASSPDQLPSGNTIYF. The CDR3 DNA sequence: TGTGCCAGCTCACCAGACCAACTACCCTCTGGAAACACCATATATTTT.

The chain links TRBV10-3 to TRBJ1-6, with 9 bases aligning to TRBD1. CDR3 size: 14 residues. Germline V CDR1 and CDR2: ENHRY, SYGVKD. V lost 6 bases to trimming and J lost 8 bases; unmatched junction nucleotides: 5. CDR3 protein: CAIRPRDRDSPLHF. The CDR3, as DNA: TGTGCCATCAGGCCCCGGGACAGGGATTCACCCCTCCACTTT.

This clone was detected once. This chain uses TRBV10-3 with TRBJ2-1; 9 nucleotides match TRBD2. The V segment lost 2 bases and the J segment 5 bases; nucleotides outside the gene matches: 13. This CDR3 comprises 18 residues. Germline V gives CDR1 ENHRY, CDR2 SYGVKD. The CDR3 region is CAISEGSQSGRFHNEQFF. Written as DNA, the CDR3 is TGTGCCATCAGTGAGGGTTCTCAGAGCGGGAGGTTCCACAATGAGCAGTTCTTC.

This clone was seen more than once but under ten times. The CDR3 is CASSRRLAGVETGELFF. Written as DNA, the CDR3 is TGTGCCAGCAGCCGCCGACTAGCGGGAGTTGAAACCGGGGAGCTGTTTTTT. The chain links TRBV7-9 to TRBJ2-2; 12 nucleotides agree with TRBD2. Germline V CDR1 and CDR2: SEHNR, FQNEAQ (reference sequence). With 5 bases clipped from V and 5 bases from J, the junction kept 9 bases outside the gene matches. The CDR3 spans 17 residues.

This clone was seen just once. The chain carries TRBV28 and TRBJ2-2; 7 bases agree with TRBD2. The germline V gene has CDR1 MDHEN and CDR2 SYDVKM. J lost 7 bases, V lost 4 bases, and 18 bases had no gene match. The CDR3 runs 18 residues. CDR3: CASSSRWGGPPWVGELFF. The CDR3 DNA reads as TGTGCCAGCAGTTCCCGCTGGGGGGGACCTCCGTGGGTCGGGGAGCTGTTTTTT. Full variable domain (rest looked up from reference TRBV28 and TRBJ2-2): DVKVTQSSRYLVKRTGEKVFLECVQDMDHENMFWYRQDPGLGLRLIYFSYDVKMKEKGDIPEGYSVSREKKERFSLILESASTNQTSMYLCASSSRWGGPPWVGELFFGEGSRLTVL.

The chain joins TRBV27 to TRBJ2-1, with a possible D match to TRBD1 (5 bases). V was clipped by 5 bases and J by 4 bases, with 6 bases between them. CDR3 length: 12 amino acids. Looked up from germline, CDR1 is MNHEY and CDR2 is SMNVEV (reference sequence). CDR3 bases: TGTGCCAGCAGTAGGGGTTACAATGAGCAGTTCTTC. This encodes CASSRGYNEQFF.

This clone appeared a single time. The CDR3 DNA is TGCGCCAGCAGCTTGGAGGAGGGGGCTGGTGGCTACACCTTC. This translates into CASSLEEGAGGYTF. The chain combines TRBV5-1 with TRBJ1-2; TRBD1 matches at 7 bases. This CDR3 spans 14 amino acids. Germline V gene lookup returns CDR1 SGHRS and CDR2 YFSETQ. J was trimmed by 7 bases and V by 0 bases; bases with no gene match: 6.